This entry features one T cell receptor (beta chain) sequence. As yet, its antigen is unknown. Per the original data handling: What underpinned the distant-metastasis classifier for papillary thyroid cancer was the set of CDR3 differences across clinicopathological groups. MiXCR re-clonotyped the PCR reads for TCRdb. These V and J calls are TCRdb output, not the study's own analysis. The sample comprises some 28,000 clones, 20% to 25% of which are singletons, and 2.4% rests with the top ten. No patient had received any treatment before thyroid surgery. The data stem from a study of metastatic and nonmetastatic thyroid tumors. This CDR3 is 12 amino acids long. V was clipped by 2 bases and J by 4 bases, with 6 bases between them. CDR1 is SGDLS and CDR2 is YYNGEE in the germline V gene. General observations from the study: Benign nodules reportedly had significantly lower TCR beta diversity than malignant thyroid tumors in blood and tumor.

Sample: blood. The V and J genes are TRBV9 and TRBJ1-1, with unresolved D. This receptor was taken from a female donor with papillary thyroid cancer or a benign thyroid nodule (not recorded which). Some clones in this sample may be carry-over from other donors' samples. CDR3: CASSVKGTEAFF. The CDR3 nucleotides read TGTGCCAGCAGCGTCAAGGGCACTGAAGCTTTCTTT.